This T cell receptor beta chain was sequenced for a study of shared clonotypes between healthy human individuals. The assay was immunoSEQ multiplex PCR, and TCRdb's table has in-frame clones only and misses some. The table has hundreds of thousands of clones, roughly 97% seen once; the top ten hold 0.055% to 0.07%. The CDR3 loop spans 14 amino acids. CDR1 and CDR2 from the germline V gene are SNHLY and FYNNEI. The V and J ends lost 4 bases and 2 bases respectively, with 11 bases between them. Every one of the donors was a Caucasian adult that lived in Nashville, Tennessee. Overall study results and limits: The expectation was that sequencing depth would affect clonotype sharing among donors.

As for this clone: What it recognizes is unknown.

The material sequenced was naive CD4+ T cells sorted from blood. The subset here: CD45RA+ positively selected. The V gene is TRBV2, the J gene TRBJ1-1; a possible D gene is TRBD1 (6 bases). This clonotype was obtained from a woman aged 30 to 39 in good health. CDR3 residues: CASSGDTGNTEAFF. In DNA form, the CDR3 reads TGTGCCAGCAGTGGGGACACGGGTAACACTGAAGCTTTCTTT.